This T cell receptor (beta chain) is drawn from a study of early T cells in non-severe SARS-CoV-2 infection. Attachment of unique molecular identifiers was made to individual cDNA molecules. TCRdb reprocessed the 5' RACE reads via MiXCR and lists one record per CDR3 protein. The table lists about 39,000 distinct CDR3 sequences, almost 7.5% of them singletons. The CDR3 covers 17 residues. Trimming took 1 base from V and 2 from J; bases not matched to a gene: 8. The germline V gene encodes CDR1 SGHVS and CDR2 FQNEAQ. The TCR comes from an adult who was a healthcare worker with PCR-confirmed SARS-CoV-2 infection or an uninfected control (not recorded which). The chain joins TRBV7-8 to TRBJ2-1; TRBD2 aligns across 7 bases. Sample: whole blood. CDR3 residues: CASSLVLTSLTYNEQFF. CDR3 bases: TGTGCCAGCAGCTTAGTGCTGACTAGCCTAACCTACAATGAGCAGTTCTTC.